A selection of T cell receptor beta chains follows, all from one sample in a study of T-cell memory formation after mild COVID-19. TCRdb ran MiXCR on the 5' RACE reads and lists one entry per CDR3 protein. The sample has around 470,000 distinct CDR3 sequences, 20% seen once. The sequenced sample consisted of PBMCs or a T cell subset sorted from them (not recorded which). These receptor sequences come from an adult woman who had mild COVID-19 (a few samples of this study predate the infection). Cell type and time point are not known. Each CDR3 is given with its conserved first and last residue. D genes are given only for firm matches. A row's size may be missing; if present it is once, few, many or a size class.

clone size	D gene	J gene	V gene	CDR3 length	CDR3 protein	CDR3 DNA
few	TRBD2	TRBJ2-1	TRBV30	14	CAWSVVRERREQFF	TGTGCCTGGAGTGTAGTGCGGGAGAGGCGTGAGCAGTTCTTC
.	TRBD1	TRBJ2-5	TRBV7-9	14	CASTSWTGKETQYF	TGTGCCAGCACCTCCTGGACAGGGAAAGAGACCCAGTACTTC
.	.	TRBJ1-1	TRBV7-9	13	CASSLAGQREAFF	TGTGCCAGCAGCTTAGCAGGACAGCGTGAAGCTTTCTTT
few	TRBD1	TRBJ1-5	TRBV2	15	CASTGQGVGNQPQHF	TGTGCCAGCACCGGACAGGGAGTAGGGAATCAGCCCCAGCATTTT
few	.	TRBJ1-5	TRBV20-1	14	CSARDAGIHQPQHF	TGCAGTGCTAGAGATGCAGGGATACACCAGCCCCAGCATTTT
.	.	TRBJ2-3	TRBV4-3	17	CASSQAGTPRGTDTQYF	TGCGCCAGCAGCCAAGCCGGGACCCCTCGAGGCACAGATACGCAGTATTTT
few	.	TRBJ1-1	TRBV29-1	13	CSVDRGASTEAFF	TGCAGCGTTGACAGGGGCGCCTCCACTGAAGCTTTCTTT
.	.	TRBJ2-7	TRBV5-6	15	CASSLAAGYSYEQYF	TGTGCCAGCAGCTTGGCGGCAGGATACTCCTACGAGCAGTACTTC
.	.	TRBJ2-5	TRBV7-2	15	CASSLVPGDPLTQYF	TGTGCCAGCAGCTTAGTCCCAGGGGACCCCCTAACCCAGTACTTC
few	TRBD1	TRBJ2-7	TRBV2	13	CASKTTGGNEQYF	TGTGCCAGCAAAACGACAGGGGGAAACGAGCAGTACTTC
.	.	TRBJ2-1	TRBV7-2	15	CASTRSSGGSNEQFF	TGTGCCAGCACCCGGTCCTCGGGGGGCTCGAATGAGCAGTTCTTC
many	.	TRBJ1-5	TRBV7-9	13	CASSSTGPQPQHF	TGTGCCAGCAGCTCGACAGGCCCCCAGCCCCAGCATTTT
.	.	TRBJ1-6	TRBV6-5	14	CASSYSNTGTPLHF	TGTGCCAGCAGTTACTCAAATACAGGGACACCCCTCCACTTT
.	.	TRBJ2-3	TRBV20-1	15	CSARDPQRNTDTQYF	TGCAGTGCTAGAGATCCCCAGCGGAACACAGATACGCAGTATTTT
.	TRBD2	TRBJ2-1	TRBV7-3	15	CASSLMGTSRNEQFF	TGTGCCAGCAGCTTAATGGGGACTAGTAGAAATGAGCAGTTCTTC
.	TRBD2	TRBJ2-7	TRBV29-1	13	CSVGLAGVYEQYF	TGCAGCGTTGGTCTTGCGGGAGTCTACGAGCAGTACTTC
.	.	TRBJ2-3	TRBV15	15	CATSRASWNTDTQYF	TGTGCCACCAGCAGAGCAAGCTGGAACACAGATACGCAGTATTTT
few	.	TRBJ2-7	TRBV5-1	14	CASSPPGRVDEQYF	TGCGCCAGCAGCCCACCGGGCAGGGTCGACGAGCAGTACTTC
.	.	TRBJ2-5	TRBV11-3	16	CASSFGAQGKQETQYF	TGTGCCAGCAGCTTTGGTGCACAGGGTAAACAAGAGACCCAGTACTTC
few	.	TRBJ1-2	TRBV2	14	CASSEQGRNYGYTF	TGTGCCAGCAGTGAACAGGGCAGAAACTATGGCTACACCTTC
.	.	TRBJ1-1	TRBV30	12	CAWSSGRAEAFF	TGTGCCTGGAGTTCCGGAAGGGCTGAAGCTTTCTTT
few	TRBD2	TRBJ2-1	TRBV4-3	16	CASSQETLAGYNEQFF	TGCGCCAGCAGCCAGGAGACTCTAGCGGGTTACAATGAGCAGTTCTTC
few	TRBD1	TRBJ2-5	TRBV28	16	CASFPSAGQGGETQYF	TGTGCCAGCTTTCCCAGTGCTGGACAGGGGGGAGAGACCCAGTACTTC
.	.	TRBJ2-4	TRBV7-2	15	CASSLAPAGKNIQYF	TGTGCCAGCAGCTTAGCTCCAGCAGGGAAAAACATTCAGTACTTC
few	TRBD1	TRBJ2-5	TRBV9	16	CASSVGGTGGFETQYF	TGTGCCAGCAGCGTAGGGGGGACAGGGGGTTTCGAGACCCAGTACTTC
.	.	TRBJ2-3	TRBV5-1	15	CASSFQGQVADTQYF	TGCGCCAGCAGCTTTCAGGGGCAGGTGGCAGATACGCAGTATTTT
few	TRBD2	TRBJ2-1	TRBV4-2	17	CASSPTSGASSYNEQFF	TGTGCCAGCAGCCCTACTAGCGGGGCGAGCTCCTACAATGAGCAGTTCTTC
.	.	TRBJ2-7	TRBV5-1	12	CASMGSAYEQYF	TGCGCCAGCATGGGCTCCGCCTACGAGCAGTACTTC
.	.	TRBJ1-1	TRBV3-1	16	CASSLSGTTRSTEAFF	TGTGCCAGCAGCCTTTCCGGGACAACAAGAAGCACTGAAGCTTTCTTT
few	.	TRBJ2-1	TRBV7-3	13	CASSSGLDNEQFF	TGTGCCAGCAGCTCGGGACTGGACAATGAGCAGTTCTTC
few	.	TRBJ2-3	TRBV6-5	15	CASSPTVTSTDTQYF	TGTGCCAGCAGTCCGACGGTGACTAGCACAGATACGCAGTATTTT
.	TRBD2	TRBJ2-5	TRBV6-1	16	CASSEGLAGGGETQYF	TGTGCCAGCAGTGAGGGACTAGCGGGGGGAGGAGAGACCCAGTACTTC
.	.	TRBJ2-1	TRBV2	15	CASSAGRFSYNEQFF	TGTGCCAGCAGCGCCGGGAGATTCTCCTACAATGAGCAGTTCTTC
few	TRBD1	TRBJ2-7	TRBV29-1	13	CSVATGPSYEQYF	TGCAGCGTTGCGACAGGGCCTTCCTACGAGCAGTACTTC
.	.	TRBJ1-2	TRBV29-1	8	CSVAGYTF	TGCAGCGTTGCCGGCTACACCTTC
.	TRBD1	TRBJ2-7	TRBV11-2	15	CASIPSDRVIDEQYF	TGTGCCAGCATCCCCTCGGACAGGGTAATCGACGAGCAGTACTTC
many	.	TRBJ2-5	TRBV7-9	12	CASSVYQETQYF	TGTGCCAGCAGCGTATACCAAGAGACCCAGTACTTC
few	TRBD1	TRBJ2-7	TRBV7-8	16	CASSADRGPLSYEQYF	TGTGCCAGCAGCGCAGACAGGGGGCCACTCTCCTACGAGCAGTACTTC
.	.	TRBJ2-3	TRBV9	13	CASSAVLADTQYF	TGTGCCAGCAGCGCGGTTTTGGCAGATACGCAGTATTTT
many	TRBD1	TRBJ2-6	TRBV5-1	19	CASSTTPGQSGSGANVLTF	TGCGCCAGCAGCACCACGCCGGGACAGTCCGGCTCTGGGGCCAACGTCCTGACTTTC
few	.	TRBJ1-2	TRBV29-1	14	CSVEDRGVARGYTF	TGCAGCGTTGAAGATCGCGGGGTGGCGCGTGGCTACACCTTC
few	.	TRBJ2-5	TRBV4-2	14	CASSQAAGRETQYF	TGTGCCAGCAGCCAAGCGGCAGGCCGGGAGACCCAGTACTTC
few	.	TRBJ2-7	TRBV7-2	13	CASGRILDVEQYF	TGTGCCAGCGGAAGGATTTTAGACGTCGAGCAGTACTTC
.	.	TRBJ2-5	TRBV10-3	13	CAIEPDGQETQYF	TGTGCCATCGAGCCGGACGGGCAAGAGACCCAGTACTTC
.	.	TRBJ2-7	TRBV5-1	14	CASSTDRGVYEQYF	TGCGCCAGCAGCACCGACAGAGGGGTCTACGAGCAGTACTTC
few	.	TRBJ1-6	TRBV25-1	12	CASTRDNSPLHF	TGTGCCAGCACCAGGGATAATTCACCCCTCCACTTT
few	TRBD2	TRBJ2-1	TRBV4-1	16	CASSHRLAGDENEQFF	TGCGCCAGCAGCCACCGACTAGCGGGGGACGAGAATGAGCAGTTCTTC
many	.	TRBJ2-7	TRBV7-9	12	CASSLPRGEQYF	TGTGCCAGCAGCTTACCGCGAGGCGAGCAGTACTTC
.	.	TRBJ2-7	TRBV4-3	15	CASSPGAGSIYEQYF	TGCGCCAGCAGCCCGGGGGCCGGGAGTATCTACGAGCAGTACTTC